The 3 T cell receptor beta chains below all came from one sample that was sequenced in a study of shared clonotypes between healthy human individuals. Some clones are missing from TCRdb's copy, which holds only in-frame ones; the method was immunoSEQ multiplex PCR. The sample holds about 870,000 clones; about 92% are singletons and the top ten take 20% to 30%. CD45RO negativity and positive selection for CCR7 defined naive CD8 cells, a population that excluded terminally differentiated effector memory CD45RA+ cells. The source material was naive CD8+ T cells sorted from blood. The receptors originated from a man aged 25 to 40 in good health.

The gene calls are TRBV6-5 and TRBJ1-1; no firm D call. Trimming took 4 bases from V and 0 from J, leaving 12 bases between them. From germline, CDR1 is MNHEY and CDR2 SVGAGI. This CDR3 has 15 amino acids. For the CDR3, the DNA is TGTGCCAGCAGTTTGGGCGGACTCCTGAACACTGAAGCTTTCTTT. Residues: CASSLGGLLNTEAFF.

A single count supports this clone. This chain joins TRBV19 and TRBJ2-1; 11 bases line up with TRBD2. The germline CDR1 and CDR2 sequences are LNHDA and SQIVND (reference sequence). This CDR3 comprises 16 residues. V shed 5 bases and J 6 bases; nucleotides not matched to a gene: 9. This CDR3 is CASSVGTSGPPNEQFF. The CDR3 DNA is TGTGCCAGTAGTGTCGGGACTAGCGGCCCTCCCAATGAGCAGTTCTTC.

V gene TRBV13 combines with J gene TRBJ2-7; D is perhaps TRBD2 (6 bases). The V gene lost 7 bases and the J gene lost 2 bases, with 15 bases spanning the gap. The CDR3 is 14 amino acids. Germline loops: CDR1 PRHDT, CDR2 FYEKMQ (reference sequence). The CDR3 spells CASTTGGTPYEQYF. In nucleotides, the CDR3 is TGTGCCAGCACCACCGGCGGGACCCCCTACGAGCAGTACTTC.